The clone carrying this T cell receptor beta chain was counted only a few times. Its specificity is not known. The data are from a study of response to subunit inactivated influenza vaccine. There are 14 residues in the CDR3. The germline V gene encodes CDR1 SEHNR and CDR2 FQNEAQ (reference sequence). Trimming removed 5 bases at V and 13 bases at J, with 23 bases between. In TCRdb, the RT-PCR reads were re-called with MiXCR into one record per CDR3 protein. The sample contains over 750,000 distinct CDR3 sequences, around 21% of which appear only once. General observations from the study: After each seasonal influenza vaccination, few new T cells are recruited, the authors suggested.

This TCR was sampled from a man aged 50-59 years who received an inactivated influenza vaccine. The chain joins TRBV7-9 to TRBJ1-1, with D unclear. This specimen was PBMCs from blood, taken roughly 5 days after vaccination. The CDR3 sequence: CASSPSRYGVWVFF. The CDR3 bases are TGTGCCAGCAGCCCCTCCAGGTATGGGGTGTGGGTTTTCTTT.